Here is one T cell receptor beta chain with its context. The source of the sample is a study of blood T cell repertoires in COVID-19. Study background: From T cells, B-cell-depleted T cells, or PBMCs came the material, which was cDNA or gDNA.

CDR1 is SEHNR and CDR2 is FQNEAQ in the germline V gene (reference sequence). The CDR3 extends over 14 amino acids. Trimming removed 2 bases from V and 3 bases from J; junction bases left unmatched: 2. As handled by the study authors: Nucleated cell number was recorded as an estimate derived from reference gene primer amplification. Produced via immunoSEQ multiplex PCR; TCRdb's table is partial and in-frame only. V and J calls and clone size come straight from that table; D and trimming were deduced from the DNA. The table includes approximately 97,000 clones, around 80% detected once. The sequenced material came from peripheral blood. V usage is TRBV7-9 and J usage is TRBJ1-2; 8 positions match TRBD1. The receptor was isolated from a man in his sixties with active or convalescent COVID-19. CDR3 in DNA: TGTGCCAGCAGCTTACAGGGGGCAGACTATGGCTACACCTTC. Protein sequence: CASSLQGADYGYTF.